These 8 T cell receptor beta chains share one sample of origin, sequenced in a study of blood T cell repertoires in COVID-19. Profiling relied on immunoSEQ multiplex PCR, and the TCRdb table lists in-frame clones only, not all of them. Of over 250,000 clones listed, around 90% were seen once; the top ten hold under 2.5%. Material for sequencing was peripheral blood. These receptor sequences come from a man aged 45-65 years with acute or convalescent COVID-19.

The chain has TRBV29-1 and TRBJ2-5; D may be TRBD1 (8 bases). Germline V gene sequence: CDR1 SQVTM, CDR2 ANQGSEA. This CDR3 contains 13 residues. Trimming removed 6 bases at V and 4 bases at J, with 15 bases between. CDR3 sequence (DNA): TGCAGCGTCGATCACAGGGGGGGAGAGACCCAGTACTTC. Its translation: CSVDHRGGETQYF.

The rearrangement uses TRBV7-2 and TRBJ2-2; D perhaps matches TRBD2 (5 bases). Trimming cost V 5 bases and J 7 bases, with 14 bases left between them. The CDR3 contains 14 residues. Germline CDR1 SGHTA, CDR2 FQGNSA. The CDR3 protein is CASSHPRADGELFF. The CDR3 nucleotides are TGTGCCAGCAGCCACCCGAGGGCGGACGGGGAGCTGTTTTTT.

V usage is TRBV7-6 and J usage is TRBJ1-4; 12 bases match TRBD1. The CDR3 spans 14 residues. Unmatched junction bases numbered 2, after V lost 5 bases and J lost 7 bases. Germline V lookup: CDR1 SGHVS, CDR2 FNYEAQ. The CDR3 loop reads CASSRGQGAEKLFF. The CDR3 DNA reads TGTGCCAGCAGCCGGGGACAGGGGGCTGAAAAACTGTTTTTT.

The CDR3 nucleotides are TGTGCCAGTAGCAAGATTGACAGGGCCTACGAGCAGTACTTC. Protein product: CASSKIDRAYEQYF. The rearrangement links TRBV19 to TRBJ2-7; TRBD1 matches 7 bases. The CDR3 loop spans 14 amino acids. The ends lost 6 bases at V and 2 bases at J; junction bases unmatched: 7. Germline CDR1 is LNHDA and CDR2 is SQIVND (reference sequence).

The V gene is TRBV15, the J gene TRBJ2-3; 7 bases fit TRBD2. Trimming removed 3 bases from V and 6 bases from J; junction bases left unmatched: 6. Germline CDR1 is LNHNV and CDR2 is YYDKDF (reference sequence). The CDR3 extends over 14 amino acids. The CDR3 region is CATSSARGSDTQYF. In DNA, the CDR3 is TGTGCCACCAGCAGTGCGCGGGGGAGTGATACGCAGTATTTT.

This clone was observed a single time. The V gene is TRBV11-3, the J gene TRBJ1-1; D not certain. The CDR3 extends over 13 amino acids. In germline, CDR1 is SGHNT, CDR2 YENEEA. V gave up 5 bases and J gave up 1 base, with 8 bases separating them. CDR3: CASSAYRNTEAFF. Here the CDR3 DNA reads TGTGCCAGCAGCGCCTACAGGAACACTGAAGCTTTCTTT.

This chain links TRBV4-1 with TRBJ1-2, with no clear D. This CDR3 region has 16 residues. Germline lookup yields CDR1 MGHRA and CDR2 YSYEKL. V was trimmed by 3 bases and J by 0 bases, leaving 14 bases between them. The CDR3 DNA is TGCGCCAGCAGCCATCACGGGAACAGAGCTAACTATGGCTACACCTTC. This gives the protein CASSHHGNRANYGYTF.

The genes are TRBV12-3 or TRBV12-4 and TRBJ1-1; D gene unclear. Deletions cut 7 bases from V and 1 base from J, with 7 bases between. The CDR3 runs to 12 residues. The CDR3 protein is CASTLENTEAFF. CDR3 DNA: TGTGCCAGCACCCTAGAGAACACTGAAGCTTTCTTT.